This record looks at one TCR beta chain sequence and its context. Sequencing used immunoSEQ multiplex PCR; TCRdb keeps in-frame clones, though not all of them. This sample yields more than 20,000 clones, of which 75% to 85% are seen a single time; roughly 20% belongs to the top ten. The data originate from a study of ipilimumab plus nivolumab after autologous stem cell transplantation. V gave up 6 bases and J gave up 3 bases; unmatched junction bases: 4. The CDR3 covers 13 residues. The germline V gene has CDR1 MNHEY and CDR2 SMNVEV (reference sequence). This clonotype was sampled from a male donor with diffuse large B-cell lymphoma. The chain joins TRBV27 to TRBJ2-7; 8 positions match TRBD2. The source material was PBMCs, sampled in a trial of ipilimumab plus nivolumab as post-transplant consolidation. CDR3 bases: TGTGCCAGCAGGGGCAGCGGGGGCTACGAGCAGTACTTC. Translation: CASRGSGGYEQYF.